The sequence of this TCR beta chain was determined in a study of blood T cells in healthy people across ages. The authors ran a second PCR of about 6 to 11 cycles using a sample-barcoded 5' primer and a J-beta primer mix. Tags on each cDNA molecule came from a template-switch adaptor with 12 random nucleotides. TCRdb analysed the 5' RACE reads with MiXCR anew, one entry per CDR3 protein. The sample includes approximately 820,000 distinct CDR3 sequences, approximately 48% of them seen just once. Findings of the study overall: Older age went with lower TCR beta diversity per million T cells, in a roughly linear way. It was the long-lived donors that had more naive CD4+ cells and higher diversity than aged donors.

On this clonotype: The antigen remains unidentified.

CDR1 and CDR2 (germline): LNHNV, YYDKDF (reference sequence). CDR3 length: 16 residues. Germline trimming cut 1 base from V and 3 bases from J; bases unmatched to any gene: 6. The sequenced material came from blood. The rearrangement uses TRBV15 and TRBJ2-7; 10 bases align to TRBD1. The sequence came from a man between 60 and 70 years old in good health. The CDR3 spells CATSRVGQGFGYEQYF. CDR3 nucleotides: TGTGCCACCAGCAGAGTGGGACAGGGGTTCGGCTACGAGCAGTACTTC.